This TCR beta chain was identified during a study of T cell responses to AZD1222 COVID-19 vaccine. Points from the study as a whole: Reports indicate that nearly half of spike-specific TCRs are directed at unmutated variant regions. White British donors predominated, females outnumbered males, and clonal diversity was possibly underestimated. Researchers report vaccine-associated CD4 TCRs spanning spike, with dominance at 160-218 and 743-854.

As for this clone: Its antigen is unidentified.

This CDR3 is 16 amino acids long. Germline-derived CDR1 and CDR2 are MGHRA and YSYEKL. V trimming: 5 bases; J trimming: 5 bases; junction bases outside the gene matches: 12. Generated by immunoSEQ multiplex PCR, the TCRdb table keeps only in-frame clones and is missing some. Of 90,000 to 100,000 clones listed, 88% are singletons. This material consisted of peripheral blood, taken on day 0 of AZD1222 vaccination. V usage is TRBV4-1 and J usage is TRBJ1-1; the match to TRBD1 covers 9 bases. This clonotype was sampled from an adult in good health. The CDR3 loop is CASSKRTGTGYTEAFF. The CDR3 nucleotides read TGCGCCAGCAGCAAACGAACCGGGACAGGGTATACTGAAGCTTTCTTT.